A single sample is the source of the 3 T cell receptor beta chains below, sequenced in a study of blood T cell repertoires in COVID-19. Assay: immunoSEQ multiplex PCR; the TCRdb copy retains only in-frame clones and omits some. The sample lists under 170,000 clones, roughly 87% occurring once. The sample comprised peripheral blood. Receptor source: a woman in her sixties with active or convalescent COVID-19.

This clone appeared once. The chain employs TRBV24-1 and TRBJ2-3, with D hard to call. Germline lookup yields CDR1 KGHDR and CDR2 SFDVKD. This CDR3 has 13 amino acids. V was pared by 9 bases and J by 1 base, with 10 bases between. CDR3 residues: CATSGGGTDTQYF. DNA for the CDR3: TGTGCCACCTCCGGCGGCGGCACAGATACGCAGTATTTT.

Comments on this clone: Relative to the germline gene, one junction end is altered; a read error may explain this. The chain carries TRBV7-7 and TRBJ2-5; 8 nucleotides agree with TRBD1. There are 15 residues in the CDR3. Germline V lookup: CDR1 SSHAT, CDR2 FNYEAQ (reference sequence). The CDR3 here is CASSLGGQAVETQYF. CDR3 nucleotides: TGTGCTAGCAGCTTAGGGGGACAGGCGGTGGAGACCCAGTACTTC.

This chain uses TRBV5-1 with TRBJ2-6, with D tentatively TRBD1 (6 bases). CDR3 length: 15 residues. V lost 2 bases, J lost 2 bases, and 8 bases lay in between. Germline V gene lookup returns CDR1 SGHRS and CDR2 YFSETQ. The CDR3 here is CASSLQGTGANVLTF. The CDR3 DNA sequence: TGCGCCAGCAGCTTACAGGGTACTGGGGCCAACGTCCTGACTTTC.